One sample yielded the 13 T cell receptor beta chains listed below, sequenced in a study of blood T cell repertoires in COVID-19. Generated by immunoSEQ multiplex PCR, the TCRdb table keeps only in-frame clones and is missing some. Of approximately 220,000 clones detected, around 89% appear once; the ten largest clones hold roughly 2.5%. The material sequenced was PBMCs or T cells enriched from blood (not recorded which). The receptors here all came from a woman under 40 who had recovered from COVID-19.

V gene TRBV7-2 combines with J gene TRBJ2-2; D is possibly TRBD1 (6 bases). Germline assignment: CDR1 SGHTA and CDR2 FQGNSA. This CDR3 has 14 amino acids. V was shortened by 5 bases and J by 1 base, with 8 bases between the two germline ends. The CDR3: CASSPQGNTGELFF. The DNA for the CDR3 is TGTGCCAGCAGCCCACAGGGGAACACCGGGGAGCTGTTTTTT.

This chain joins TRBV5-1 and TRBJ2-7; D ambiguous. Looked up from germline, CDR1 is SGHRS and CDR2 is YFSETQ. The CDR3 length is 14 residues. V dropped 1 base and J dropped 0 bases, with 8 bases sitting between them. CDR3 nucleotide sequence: TGCGCCAGCAGCTTGTTCCCGAGCTCCTACGAGCAGTACTTC. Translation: CASSLFPSSYEQYF.

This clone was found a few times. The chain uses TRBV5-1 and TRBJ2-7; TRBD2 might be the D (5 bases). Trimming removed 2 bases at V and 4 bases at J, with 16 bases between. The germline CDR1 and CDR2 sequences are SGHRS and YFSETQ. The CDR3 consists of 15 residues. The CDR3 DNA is TGCGCCAGCAGCTTTATCCGGGGTACTGAATACGAGCAGTACTTC. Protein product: CASSFIRGTEYEQYF.

Here the CDR3 reads CASSVEAGSYEQYF. The CDR3, as DNA: TGTGCCAGCAGCGTAGAAGCAGGCTCCTACGAGCAGTACTTC. This chain connects TRBV9 to TRBJ2-7; D is unclear. The V gene's germline CDR1 is SGDLS and CDR2 YYNGEE. This CDR3 is built from 14 residues. V lost 0 bases and J 0 bases, leaving 7 bases between the germline ends.

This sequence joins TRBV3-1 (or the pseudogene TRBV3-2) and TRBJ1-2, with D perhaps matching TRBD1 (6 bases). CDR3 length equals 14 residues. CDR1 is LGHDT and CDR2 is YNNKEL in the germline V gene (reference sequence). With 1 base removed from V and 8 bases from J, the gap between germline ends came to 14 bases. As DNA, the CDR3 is TGTGCCAGCAGCCAAGTGGTACAGGGAAACGGCTACACCTTC. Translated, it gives CASSQVVQGNGYTF.

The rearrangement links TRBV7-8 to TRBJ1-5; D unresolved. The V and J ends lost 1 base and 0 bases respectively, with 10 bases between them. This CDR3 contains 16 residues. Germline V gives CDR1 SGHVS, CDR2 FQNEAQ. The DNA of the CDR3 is TGTGCCAGCAGCTTAGATCGGGGATTTAGCAATCAGCCCCAGCATTTT. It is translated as CASSLDRGFSNQPQHF. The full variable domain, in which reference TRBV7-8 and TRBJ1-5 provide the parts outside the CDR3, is GAGVSQSPRYKVAKRGQDVALRCDPISGHVSLFWYQQALGQGPEFLTYFQNEAQLDKSGLPSDRFFAERPEGSVSTLKIQRTQQEDSAVYLCASSLDRGFSNQPQHFGDGTRLSIL.

In DNA, the CDR3 is TGTGCCACCAGCAGAGATCTAGGAGAGACCCAGTACTTC. The encoded protein is CATSRDLGETQYF. The rearrangement links TRBV15 to TRBJ2-5; no clear D. V was pared by 0 bases and J by 4 bases, with 6 bases between. Per the germline V gene, CDR1 is LNHNV and CDR2 is YYDKDF (reference sequence). The length of the CDR3 is 13 residues. The entire variable domain, with the rest obtained from reference TRBV15 and TRBJ2-5, is as follows: DAMVIQNPRYQVTQFGKPVTLSCSQTLNHNVMYWYQQKSSQAPKLLFHYYDKDFNNEADTPDNFQSRRPNTSFCFLDIRSPGLGDTAMYLCATSRDLGETQYFGPGTRLLVL.

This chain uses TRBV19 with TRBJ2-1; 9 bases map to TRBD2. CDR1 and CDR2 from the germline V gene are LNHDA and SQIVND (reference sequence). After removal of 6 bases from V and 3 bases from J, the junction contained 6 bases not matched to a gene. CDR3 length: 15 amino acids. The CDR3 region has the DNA TGTGCCAGTAGGACAGCGGGGGGTCACTACAATGAGCAGTTCTTC. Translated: CASRTAGGHYNEQFF. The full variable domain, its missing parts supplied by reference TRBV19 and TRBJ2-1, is DGGITQSPKYLFRKEGQNVTLSCEQNLNHDAMYWYRQDPGQGLRLIYYSQIVNDFQKGDIAEGYSVSREKKESFPLTVTSAQKNPTAFYLCASRTAGGHYNEQFFGPGTRLTVL.

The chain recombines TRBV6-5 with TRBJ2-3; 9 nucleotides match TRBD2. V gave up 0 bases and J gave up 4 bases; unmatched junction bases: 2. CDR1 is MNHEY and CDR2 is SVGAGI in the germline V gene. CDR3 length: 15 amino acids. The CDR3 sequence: CASSYSLAGSDTQYF. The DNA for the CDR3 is TGTGCCAGCAGTTACTCTCTAGCGGGGTCAGATACGCAGTATTTT.

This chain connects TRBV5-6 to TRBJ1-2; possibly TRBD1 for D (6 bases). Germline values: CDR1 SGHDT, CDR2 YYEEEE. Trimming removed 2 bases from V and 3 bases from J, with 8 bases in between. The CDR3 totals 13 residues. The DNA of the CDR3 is TGTGCCAGCAGCTTAGGGACACACTATGGCTACACCTTC. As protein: CASSLGTHYGYTF.

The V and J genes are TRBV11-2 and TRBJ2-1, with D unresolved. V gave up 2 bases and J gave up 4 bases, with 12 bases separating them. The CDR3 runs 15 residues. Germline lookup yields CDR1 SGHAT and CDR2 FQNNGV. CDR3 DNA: TGTGCCAGCAGCTTAATTCGCGGCAGTTACAATGAGCAGTTCTTC. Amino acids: CASSLIRGSYNEQFF.

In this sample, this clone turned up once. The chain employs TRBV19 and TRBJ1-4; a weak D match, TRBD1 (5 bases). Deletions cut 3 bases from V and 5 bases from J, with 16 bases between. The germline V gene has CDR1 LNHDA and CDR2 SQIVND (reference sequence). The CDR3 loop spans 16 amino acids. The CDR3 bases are TGTGCCAGTAGTATGGGCGCGGGGGGGATCAATGAAAAACTGTTTTTT. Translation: CASSMGAGGINEKLFF.

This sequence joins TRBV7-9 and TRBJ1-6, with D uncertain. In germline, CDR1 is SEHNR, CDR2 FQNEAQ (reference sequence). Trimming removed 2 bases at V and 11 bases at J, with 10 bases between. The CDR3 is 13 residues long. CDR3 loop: CASSLPSGTPLHF. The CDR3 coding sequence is TGTGCCAGCAGCTTACCCTCGGGTACACCCCTCCACTTT.